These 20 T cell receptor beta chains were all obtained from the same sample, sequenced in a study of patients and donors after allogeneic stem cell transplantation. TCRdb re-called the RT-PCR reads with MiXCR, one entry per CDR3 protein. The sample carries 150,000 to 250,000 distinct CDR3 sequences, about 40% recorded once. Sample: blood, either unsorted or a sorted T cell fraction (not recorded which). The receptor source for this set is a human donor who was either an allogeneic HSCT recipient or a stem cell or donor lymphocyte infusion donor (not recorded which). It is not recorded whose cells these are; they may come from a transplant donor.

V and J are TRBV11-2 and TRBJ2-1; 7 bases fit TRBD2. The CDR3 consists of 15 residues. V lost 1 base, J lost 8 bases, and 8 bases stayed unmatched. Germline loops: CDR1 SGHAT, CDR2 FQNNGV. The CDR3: CASSLGAGVRDEQFF. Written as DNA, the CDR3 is TGTGCCAGCAGCTTAGGCGCGGGAGTAAGAGATGAGCAGTTCTTC.

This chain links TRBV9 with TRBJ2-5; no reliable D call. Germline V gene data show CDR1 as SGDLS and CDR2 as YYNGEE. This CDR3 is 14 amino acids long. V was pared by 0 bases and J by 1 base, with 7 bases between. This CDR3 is CASSVDGAQETQYF. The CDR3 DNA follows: TGTGCCAGCAGCGTAGACGGTGCCCAAGAGACCCAGTACTTC.

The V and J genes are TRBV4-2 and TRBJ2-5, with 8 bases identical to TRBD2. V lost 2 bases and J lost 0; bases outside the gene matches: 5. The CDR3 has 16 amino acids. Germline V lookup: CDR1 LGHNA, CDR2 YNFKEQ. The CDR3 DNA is TGTGCCAGCAGCCAACCCAGAGCGGGAGACCAAGAGACCCAGTACTTC. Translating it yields CASSQPRAGDQETQYF.

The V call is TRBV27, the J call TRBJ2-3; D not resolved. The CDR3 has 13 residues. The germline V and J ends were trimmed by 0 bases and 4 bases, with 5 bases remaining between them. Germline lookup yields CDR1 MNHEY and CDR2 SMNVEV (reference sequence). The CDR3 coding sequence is TGTGCCAGCAGTTTATCAAGGCCAGATACGCAGTATTTT. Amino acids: CASSLSRPDTQYF.

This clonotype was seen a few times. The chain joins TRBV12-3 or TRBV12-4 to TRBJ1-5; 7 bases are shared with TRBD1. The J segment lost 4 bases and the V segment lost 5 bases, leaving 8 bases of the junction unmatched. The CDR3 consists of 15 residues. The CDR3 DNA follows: TGTGCCAGCAGTCAAAGACAGGGTCGGAATCAGCCCCAGCATTTT. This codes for CASSQRQGRNQPQHF.

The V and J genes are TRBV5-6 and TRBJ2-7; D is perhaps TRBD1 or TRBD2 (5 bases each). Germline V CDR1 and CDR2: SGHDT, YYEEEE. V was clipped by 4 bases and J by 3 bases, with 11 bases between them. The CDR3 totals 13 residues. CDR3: CASSEGRNYEQYF. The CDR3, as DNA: TGTGCCAGCAGCGAGGGACGGAACTACGAGCAGTACTTC.

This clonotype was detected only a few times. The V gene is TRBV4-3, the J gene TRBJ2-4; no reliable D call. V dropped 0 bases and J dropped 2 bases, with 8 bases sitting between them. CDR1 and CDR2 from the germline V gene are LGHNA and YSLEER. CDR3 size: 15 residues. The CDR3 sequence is CASSQDIATKNIQYF. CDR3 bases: TGCGCCAGCAGCCAAGATATAGCTACCAAAAACATTCAGTACTTC.

The CDR3 sequence: CASSRTSGSQETQYF. The DNA of the CDR3 is TGTGCCAGCAGCCGCACTAGCGGCAGCCAAGAGACCCAGTACTTC. The chain joins TRBV4-2 to TRBJ2-5, with 8 bases that match TRBD2. The CDR3 extends over 15 amino acids. Germline V gene data show CDR1 as LGHNA and CDR2 as YNFKEQ. The J segment lost 1 base and the V segment lost 4 bases, leaving 5 bases of the junction unmatched.

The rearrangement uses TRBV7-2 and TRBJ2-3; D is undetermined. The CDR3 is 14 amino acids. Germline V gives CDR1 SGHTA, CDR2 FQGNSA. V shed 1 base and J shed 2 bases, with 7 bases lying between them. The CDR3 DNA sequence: TGTGCCAGCAGCTTAGAGTCCCTCACAGATACGCAGTATTTT. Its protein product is CASSLESLTDTQYF.

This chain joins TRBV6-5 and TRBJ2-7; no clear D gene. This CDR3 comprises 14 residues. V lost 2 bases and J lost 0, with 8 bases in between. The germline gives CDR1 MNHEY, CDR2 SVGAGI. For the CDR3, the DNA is TGTGCCAGCAGTTACGGTGTCAGCTCCTACGAGCAGTACTTC. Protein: CASSYGVSSYEQYF.

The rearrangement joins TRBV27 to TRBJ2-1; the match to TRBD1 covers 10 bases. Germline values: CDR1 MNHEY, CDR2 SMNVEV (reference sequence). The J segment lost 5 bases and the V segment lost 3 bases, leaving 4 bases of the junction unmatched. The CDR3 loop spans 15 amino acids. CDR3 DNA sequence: TGTGCCAGCAGTTTCGGGACAGGGGCAAACAATGAGCAGTTCTTC. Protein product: CASSFGTGANNEQFF.

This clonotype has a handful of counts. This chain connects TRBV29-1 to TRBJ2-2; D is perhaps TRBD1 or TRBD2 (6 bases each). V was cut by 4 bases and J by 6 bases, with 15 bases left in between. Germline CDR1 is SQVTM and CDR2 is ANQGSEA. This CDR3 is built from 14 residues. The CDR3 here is CSVAGGERSGELFF. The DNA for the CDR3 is TGCAGCGTTGCCGGGGGCGAGAGGTCCGGGGAGCTGTTTTTT.

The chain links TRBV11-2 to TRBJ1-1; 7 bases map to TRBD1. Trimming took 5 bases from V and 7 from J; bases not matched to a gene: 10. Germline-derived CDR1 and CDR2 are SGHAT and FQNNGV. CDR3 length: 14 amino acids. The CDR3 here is CASSPLQGTGEAFF. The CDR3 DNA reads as TGTGCCAGCAGCCCCTTACAGGGGACGGGTGAAGCTTTCTTT.

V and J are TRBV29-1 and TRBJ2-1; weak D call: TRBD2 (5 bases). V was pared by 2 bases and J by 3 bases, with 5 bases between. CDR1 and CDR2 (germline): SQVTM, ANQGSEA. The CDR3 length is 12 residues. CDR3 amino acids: CSVERDYNEQFF. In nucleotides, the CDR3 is TGCAGCGTTGAACGGGACTACAATGAGCAGTTCTTC.

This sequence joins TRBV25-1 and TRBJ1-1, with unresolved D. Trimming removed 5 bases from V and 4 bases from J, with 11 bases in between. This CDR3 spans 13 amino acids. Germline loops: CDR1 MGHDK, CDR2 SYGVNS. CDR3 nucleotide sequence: TGTGCCAGCAGTAGTAGGGCAGGCACTGAAGCTTTCTTT. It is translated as CASSSRAGTEAFF. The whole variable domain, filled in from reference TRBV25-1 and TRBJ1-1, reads EADIYQTPRYLVIGTGKKITLECSQTMGHDKMYWYQQDPGMELHLIHYSYGVNSTEKGDLSSESTVSRIRTEHFPLTLESARPSHTSQYLCASSSRAGTEAFFGQGTRLTVV.

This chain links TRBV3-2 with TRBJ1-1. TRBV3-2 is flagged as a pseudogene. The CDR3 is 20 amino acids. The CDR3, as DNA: TGTGCCAGCAGCCAAGATGGGGTAACTCGATCGAGGGATATGAACACTGAAGCTTTCTTT. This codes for CASSQDGVTRSRDMNTEAFF.

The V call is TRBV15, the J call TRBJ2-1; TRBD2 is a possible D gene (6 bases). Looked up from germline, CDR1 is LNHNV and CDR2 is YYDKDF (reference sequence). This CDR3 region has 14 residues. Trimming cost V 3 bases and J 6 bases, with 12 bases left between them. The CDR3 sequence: CATSRRREINEQFF. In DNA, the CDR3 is TGTGCCACCAGCAGGCGACGGGAGATCAATGAGCAGTTCTTC.

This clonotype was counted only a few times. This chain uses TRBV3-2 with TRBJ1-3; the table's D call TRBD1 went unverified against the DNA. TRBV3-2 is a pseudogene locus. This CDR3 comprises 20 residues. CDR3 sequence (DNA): TGTGCCAGCAGCCAAGATTGGGGGTCCCTGCACCCAATCTCTGGAAACACCATATATTTT. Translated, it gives CASSQDWGSLHPISGNTIYF.

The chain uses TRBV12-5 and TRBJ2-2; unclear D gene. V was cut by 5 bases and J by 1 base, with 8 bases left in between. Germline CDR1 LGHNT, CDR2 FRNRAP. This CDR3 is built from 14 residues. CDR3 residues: CASGPGWNTGELFF. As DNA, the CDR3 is TGTGCTAGTGGTCCCGGATGGAACACCGGGGAGCTGTTTTTT.

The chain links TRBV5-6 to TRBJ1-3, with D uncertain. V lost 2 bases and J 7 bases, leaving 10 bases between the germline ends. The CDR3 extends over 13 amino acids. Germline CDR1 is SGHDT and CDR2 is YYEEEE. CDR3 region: CASSFSLENTIYF. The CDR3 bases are TGTGCCAGCAGCTTTTCTTTGGAGAACACCATATATTTT.